This T cell receptor beta chain was recovered during a study of T cells in Graves' hyperthyroidism and ophthalmopathy (dated by TCRdb to about 2019). Describing the broader study: Peripheral blood samples were taken at initial diagnosis, before any treatment was given. To identify distinguishing TCR V-J signatures, a discovery cohort of some 99 patients was used, comprising fewer than 45 with Graves' ophthalmopathy and around 60 with stable Graves' hyperthyroidism. An independent validation cohort of 18 to 20 hyperthyroidism patients and approximately 15 patients who later progressed to ophthalmopathy tested prospective prediction of ophthalmopathy. The approximately 98 discovery patients were randomly divided into training and test sets at a 7:3 ratio. In about 6 Graves' hyperthyroidism patients, the study also compared T-cell repertoires from thyroid tissue with T-cell repertoires from blood. Once sampling was done, hyperthyroidism patients were given methimazole at a starting dose of 30 mg daily, whereas ophthalmopathy patients were given high-dose intravenous methylprednisolone. The paper describes TCR Vbeta CDR3 sequencing of some 130 peripheral blood samples, made up of 43 ophthalmopathy patients, roughly 72 hyperthyroidism patients and around 17 progressor patients. Study-wide conclusions, independent of this receptor: In validation, progression to ophthalmopathy was predicted by the model with 70.59% sensitivity and 72% to 85% specificity, a median of about 6 months before onset. A 13 V-J signature model separated ophthalmopathy from stable hyperthyroidism, with 87.88% sensitivity and roughly 81% specificity in cross-validation and 80%/75% in testing. Sample size was not statistically predetermined, and investigators were not blinded to group allocation. Most expanded thyroid clonotypes (frequency above 0.001) were also detected in blood, suggesting blood repertoires may reflect thyroid immune responses.

TCR beta CDR3 regions were amplified from RNA transcripts. The TCR CDR3 was subjected to a first round of RT-PCR using the HTBI primer set and the Qiagen OneStep RT-PCR kit. Libraries were constructed in a second round of multiplex PCR, after which size selection and purification were performed. Paired-end sequencing of the libraries was performed with 100 bp reads on an Illumina HiSeq2000. The published analysis was carried out like this. Raw data were processed with SOAPnuke, discarding reads with adapters, uncalled bases, mean Phred below 15, or no exact constant-primer or identifier match. COPE v1.2.5 was used to merge high-quality paired reads, and clonotypes were defined as unique nucleotide sequences. MiTCR v1.1 was used to align the clonotypes against IMGT TRBV, TRBD and TRBJ reference segments. Only V-J combinations with frequency above 0.0001, covering about 99% of repertoires, were analysed. A TCS score was defined as the ratio of F50 (clonal expansion) to E x V (chaos), with BLOSUM62-based TCRdist applied between CDR3 peptides within each V-J. Welch's t-statistics and random forest reduced roughly 540 V-J features to roughly 13, which were used in a naive Bayes classifier (R e1071). TCRdb redid the processing of the public reads, applying fastp at Q25 and MiXCR, and retained in-frame beta chains. For every CDR3 protein sequence, its rows merge into one entry that carries the most common genes and DNA. The V and J calls and clone size come from TCRdb's table, not from the authors' own analysis. The sample data list 650,000 to 850,000 distinct CDR3 sequences, and approximately 18% of these were observed just once. The ten most abundant clones make up roughly 17% of the sample.

V loses 6 bases at its end and J loses 7 bases; junction bases beyond the gene matches: 8. Including the terminal cysteine and phenylalanine, the CDR3 comprises 14 residues. The sequence is cut down to CDR3 DNA, 42 bases in frame from base 1. This clonotype appeared a few times. Its antigen specificity is not known. One base away there is no much larger clone; base qualities are not given. Hyperthyroidism patients were newly diagnosed, had a disease duration of under 2 months, and were aged 18 to 65 years. Patients with uncontrolled infections, other autoimmune diseases, pregnancy or lactation were excluded. Diagnoses relied on clinical symptoms, serum thyroxine and TRAb, thyroid ultrasound and orbital computed tomography. Blood from progressor patients was drawn when they were first diagnosed with hyperthyroidism, before any ophthalmopathy symptoms appeared. PBMCs were separated from 8 to 10 ml of fresh peripheral blood using Ficoll-Paque density gradient centrifugation. Patients classed as progressors first received a Graves' hyperthyroidism diagnosis and then went on to develop ophthalmopathy during follow-up. Total RNA was extracted with Trizol reagent, and quality was checked on an Agilent 2100 Bioanalyzer.

The sample comprised blood. The chain uses TRBV12-3 or TRBV12-4 and TRBJ2-4, with TRBD1 matching 8 junction bases. The TCR was taken from a woman aged 45-65 years with Graves' hyperthyroidism that later progressed to Graves' ophthalmopathy. The nucleotide sequence is TGTGCCAGCAGCATCAGGACAGGGAGGAACATTCAGTACTTC. Translated, it gives CASSIRTGRNIQYF.